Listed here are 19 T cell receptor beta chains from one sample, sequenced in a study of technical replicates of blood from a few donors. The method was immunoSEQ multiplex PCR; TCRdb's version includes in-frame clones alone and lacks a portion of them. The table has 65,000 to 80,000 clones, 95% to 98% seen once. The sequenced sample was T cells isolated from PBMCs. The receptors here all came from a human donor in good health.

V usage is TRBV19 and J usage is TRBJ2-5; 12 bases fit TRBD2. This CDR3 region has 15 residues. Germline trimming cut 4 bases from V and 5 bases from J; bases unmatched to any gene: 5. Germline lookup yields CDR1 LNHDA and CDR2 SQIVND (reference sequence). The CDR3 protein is CASSNLAGGKETQYF. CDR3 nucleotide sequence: TGTGCCAGTAGTAATCTAGCGGGAGGGAAGGAGACCCAGTACTTC.

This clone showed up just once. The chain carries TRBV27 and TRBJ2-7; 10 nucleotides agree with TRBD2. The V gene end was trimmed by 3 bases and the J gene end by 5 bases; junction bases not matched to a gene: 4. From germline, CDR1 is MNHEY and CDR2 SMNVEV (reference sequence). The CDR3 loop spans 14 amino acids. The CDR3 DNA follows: TGTGCCAGCAGTTTCGGGGGACTAGCGAACGAGCAGTACTTC. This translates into CASSFGGLANEQYF.

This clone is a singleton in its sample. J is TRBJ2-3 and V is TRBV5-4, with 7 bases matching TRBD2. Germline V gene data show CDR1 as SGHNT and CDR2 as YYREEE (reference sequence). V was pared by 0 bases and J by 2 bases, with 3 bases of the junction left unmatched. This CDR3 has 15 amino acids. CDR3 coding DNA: TGTGCCAGCAGCTTGGGACTAGCCCTCACAGATACGCAGTATTTT. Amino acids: CASSLGLALTDTQYF.

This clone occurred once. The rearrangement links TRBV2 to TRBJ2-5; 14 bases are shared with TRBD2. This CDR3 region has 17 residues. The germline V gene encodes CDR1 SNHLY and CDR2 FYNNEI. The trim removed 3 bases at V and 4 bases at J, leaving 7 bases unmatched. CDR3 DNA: TGTGCCAGCAGTGATAGGGGACTAGCGGGAGATCGAGAGACCCAGTACTTC. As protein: CASSDRGLAGDRETQYF.

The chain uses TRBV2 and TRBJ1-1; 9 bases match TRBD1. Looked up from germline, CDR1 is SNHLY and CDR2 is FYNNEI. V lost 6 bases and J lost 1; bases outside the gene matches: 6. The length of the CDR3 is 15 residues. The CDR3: CASRVPGQGNTEAFF. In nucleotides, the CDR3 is TGTGCCAGCAGGGTCCCGGGACAGGGGAACACTGAAGCTTTCTTT.

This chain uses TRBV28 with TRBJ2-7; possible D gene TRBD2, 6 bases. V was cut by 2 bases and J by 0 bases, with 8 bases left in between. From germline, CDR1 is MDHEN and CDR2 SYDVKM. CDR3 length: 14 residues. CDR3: CASSLEDYSYEQYF. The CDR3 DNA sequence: TGTGCCAGCAGTTTAGAGGACTACTCCTACGAGCAGTACTTC.

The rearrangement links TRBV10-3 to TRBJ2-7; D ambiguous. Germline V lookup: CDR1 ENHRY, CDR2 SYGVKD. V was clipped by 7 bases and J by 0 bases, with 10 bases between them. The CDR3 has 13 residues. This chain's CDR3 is CAIKPQDSYEQYF. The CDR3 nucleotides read TGTGCCATCAAACCCCAGGACTCCTACGAGCAGTACTTC.

In DNA form, the CDR3 reads TGTGCCAGCAGCCAAGCATGGGACAGGGCCTCCTACGAGCAGTACTTC. It yields the protein CASSQAWDRASYEQYF. The genes are TRBV14 and TRBJ2-7, with 9 bases identical to TRBD1. CDR1 and CDR2 (germline): SGHDN, FVKESK. This CDR3 has 16 amino acids. J was trimmed by 0 bases and V by 1 base; bases with no gene match: 4.

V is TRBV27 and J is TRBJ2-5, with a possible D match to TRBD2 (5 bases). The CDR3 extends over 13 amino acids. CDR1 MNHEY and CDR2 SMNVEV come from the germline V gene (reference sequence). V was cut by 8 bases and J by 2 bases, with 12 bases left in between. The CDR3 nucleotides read TGTGCCAGCGGGAGACTGAAGCAAGAGACCCAGTACTTC. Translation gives CASGRLKQETQYF.

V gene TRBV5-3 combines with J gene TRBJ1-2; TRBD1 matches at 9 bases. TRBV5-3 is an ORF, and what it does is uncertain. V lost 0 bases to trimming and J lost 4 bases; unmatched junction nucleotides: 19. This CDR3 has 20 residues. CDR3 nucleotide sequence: TGTGCCAGAAGCTTGGCCAGGGACAGGGAAGTGCTAGATCGACCCTATGGCTACACCTTC. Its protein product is CARSLARDREVLDRPYGYTF.

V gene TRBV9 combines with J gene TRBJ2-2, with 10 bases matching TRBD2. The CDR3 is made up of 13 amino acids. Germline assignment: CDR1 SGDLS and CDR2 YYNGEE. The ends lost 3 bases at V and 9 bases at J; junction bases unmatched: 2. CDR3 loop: CASSEGLARELFF. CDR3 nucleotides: TGTGCCAGCAGCGAGGGACTAGCGCGGGAGCTGTTTTTT. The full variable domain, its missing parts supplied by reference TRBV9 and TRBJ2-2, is DSGVTQTPKHLITATGQRVTLRCSPRSGDLSVYWYQQSLDQGLQFLIQYYNGEERAKGNILERFSAQQFPDLHSELNLSSLELGDSALYFCASSEGLARELFFGEGSRLTVL.

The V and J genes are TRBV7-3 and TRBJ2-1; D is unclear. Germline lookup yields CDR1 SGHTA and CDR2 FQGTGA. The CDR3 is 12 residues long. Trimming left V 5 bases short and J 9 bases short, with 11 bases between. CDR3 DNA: TGTGCCAGCAGCCCGGTCGGTGGTGAGCAGTTCTTC. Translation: CASSPVGGEQFF. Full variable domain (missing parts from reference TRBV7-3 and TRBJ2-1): GAGVSQTPSNKVTEKGKYVELRCDPISGHTALYWYRQSLGQGPEFLIYFQGTGAADDSGLPNDRFFAVRPEGSVSTLKIQRTERGDSAVYLCASSPVGGEQFFGPGTRLTVL.

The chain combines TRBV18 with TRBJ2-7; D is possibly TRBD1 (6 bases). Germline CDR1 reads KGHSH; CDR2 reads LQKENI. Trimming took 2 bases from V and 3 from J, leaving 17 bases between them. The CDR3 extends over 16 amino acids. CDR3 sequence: CASSPGKGQGSYEQYF. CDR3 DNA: TGTGCCAGCTCACCAGGAAAGGGGCAGGGGAGCTACGAGCAGTACTTC.

CDR3 region: CASSLGATTDTQYF. The CDR3 region has the DNA TGTGCCAGCTCACTTGGGGCTACGACAGATACGCAGTATTTT. The chain has TRBV18 and TRBJ2-3; D is perhaps TRBD1 (5 bases). The V and J ends lost 4 bases and 3 bases respectively, with 11 bases between them. The CDR3 covers 14 residues. CDR1 is KGHSH, CDR2 LQKENI, per germline.

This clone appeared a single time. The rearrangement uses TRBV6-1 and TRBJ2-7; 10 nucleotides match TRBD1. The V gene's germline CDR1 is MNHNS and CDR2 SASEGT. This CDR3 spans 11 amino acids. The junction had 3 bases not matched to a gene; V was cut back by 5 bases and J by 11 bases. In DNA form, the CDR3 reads TGTGCCAGCAGTAGGGGACAGGGGAAGTACTTC. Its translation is CASSRGQGKYF.

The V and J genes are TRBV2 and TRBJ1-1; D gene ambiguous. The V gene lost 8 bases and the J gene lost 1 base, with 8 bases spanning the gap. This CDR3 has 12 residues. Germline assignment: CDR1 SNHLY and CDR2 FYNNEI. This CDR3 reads CASGRANTEAFF. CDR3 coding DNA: TGTGCCAGCGGGCGTGCGAACACTGAAGCTTTCTTT.

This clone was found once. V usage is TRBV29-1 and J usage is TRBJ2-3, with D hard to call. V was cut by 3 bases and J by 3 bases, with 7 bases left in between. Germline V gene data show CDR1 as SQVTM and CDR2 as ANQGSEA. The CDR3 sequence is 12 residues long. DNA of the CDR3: TGCAGCGTTGAGCAGGTAACAGATACGCAGTATTTT. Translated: CSVEQVTDTQYF.

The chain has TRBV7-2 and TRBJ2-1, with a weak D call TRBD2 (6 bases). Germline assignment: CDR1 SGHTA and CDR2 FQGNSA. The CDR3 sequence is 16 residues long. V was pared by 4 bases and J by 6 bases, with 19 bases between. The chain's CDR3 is CASSWRDFASPNEQFF. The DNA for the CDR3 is TGTGCCAGCAGCTGGCGGGACTTCGCATCGCCCAATGAGCAGTTCTTC.

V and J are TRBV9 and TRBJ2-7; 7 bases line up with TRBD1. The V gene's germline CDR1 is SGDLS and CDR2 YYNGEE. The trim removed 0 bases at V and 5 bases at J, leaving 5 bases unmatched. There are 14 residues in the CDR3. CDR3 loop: CASSVVAQGNEQYF. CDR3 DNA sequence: TGTGCCAGCAGCGTAGTAGCACAGGGGAACGAGCAGTACTTC.